This TCR beta chain was captured in a study of cytomegalovirus exposure and HLA in healthy donors. Nominally healthy donors were sampled, though unrecorded immune exposures were likely. PCR primers comprised 60 Vbeta and 13 Jbeta primers. Clones were read by immunoSEQ multiplex PCR, and TCRdb kept only the in-frame ones, dropping some. The table has roughly 110,000 clones, over 60% seen once. Study-wide results and caveats: Through in vitro validation, three CMV-associated chains were shown to be specific for CMV antigens. Prediction of most subjects' HLA-A and HLA-B alleles by TCR beta sequences was reportedly accurate. Later, an analysis showed that TCR beta chains associated with HLA were more clonally expanded than others that were equally common.

Deletions cut 3 bases from V and 2 bases from J, with 7 bases between. Germline CDR1 MNHNS, CDR2 SASEGT. The CDR3 is 13 amino acids. Only a few counts were recorded for this clone. Its specificity is unknown. The chain links TRBV6-1 to TRBJ1-2; perhaps TRBD1 as D (5 bases). The receptor's source is a young man in good health and CMV-seropositive. Sequencing input: PBMCs. The CDR3 protein is CASSETENYGYTF. In DNA, the CDR3 is TGTGCCAGCAGTGAGACAGAAAACTATGGCTACACCTTC.